Below are 7 T cell receptor beta chains sequenced from a single sample in a study of technical replicates of blood from several donors. Clones were read by immunoSEQ multiplex PCR, and TCRdb kept only the in-frame ones, dropping some. There are under 70,000 clones in the sample; 85% to 95% occur only once, and about 0.4% lies in the top ten. The sequenced material came from T cells isolated from PBMCs. The receptors originated from a human donor in good health.

The chain combines TRBV7-2 with TRBJ2-5; 7 bases align to TRBD2. CDR3 size: 14 residues. The V gene's germline CDR1 is SGHTA and CDR2 FQGNSA. Germline trimming cut 5 bases from V and 4 bases from J; bases unmatched to any gene: 7. CDR3 residues: CASSIRLALETQYF. The CDR3 nucleotides are TGTGCCAGCAGCATTAGACTAGCCTTAGAGACCCAGTACTTC.

The rearrangement joins TRBV15 to TRBJ1-1; D gene ambiguous. CDR3 length equals 13 residues. The germline V gene encodes CDR1 LNHNV and CDR2 YYDKDF (reference sequence). The ends were cut back, 4 bases at V and 4 bases at J, with 10 bases in the middle. CDR3 sequence (DNA): TGTGCCACCAGCAAATACCGAGGCACTGAAGCTTTCTTT. Translating gives CATSKYRGTEAFF.

The genes are TRBV30 and TRBJ1-5; D may be TRBD1 (5 bases). The ends were cut back, 0 bases at V and 6 bases at J, with 15 bases in the middle. Germline CDR1 reads GTSNPN; CDR2 reads SVGIG (reference sequence). CDR3 length: 15 amino acids. The CDR3 protein is CAWSVQKGFGQPQHF. CDR3 DNA sequence: TGTGCCTGGAGTGTACAGAAGGGGTTCGGTCAGCCCCAGCATTTT.

The rearrangement links TRBV19 to TRBJ2-7; 8 nucleotides match TRBD1. Trimming at V came to 5 bases and at J to 2 bases, leaving 8 bases not matched to a gene. This CDR3 has 15 residues. Germline-derived CDR1 and CDR2 are LNHDA and SQIVND (reference sequence). Written as DNA, the CDR3 is TGTGCCAGTAGTTTCTCCGGACAGGGCACCTACGAGCAGTACTTC. This codes for CASSFSGQGTYEQYF.

CDR3: CASSRNVGASNTEAFF. CDR3 bases: TGTGCCAGCAGCCGGAACGTGGGAGCGTCGAACACTGAAGCTTTCTTT. The V call is TRBV7-2, the J call TRBJ1-1; D remains ambiguous. Germline loops: CDR1 SGHTA, CDR2 FQGNSA. V was cut by 5 bases and J by 1 base, with 17 bases left in between. The length of the CDR3 is 16 residues.

The chain recombines TRBV10-3 with TRBJ2-7, with 10 bases fitting TRBD2. This CDR3 comprises 14 residues. V was pared by 0 bases and J by 7 bases, with 3 bases of the junction left unmatched. Germline V gene lookup returns CDR1 ENHRY and CDR2 SYGVKD. This chain's CDR3 is CAISESSGRDEQYF. The CDR3 DNA reads TGTGCCATCAGTGAGTCAAGCGGGAGGGATGAGCAGTACTTC.

The V call is TRBV28, the J call TRBJ1-4, with D perhaps TRBD1 (5 bases). The CDR3 contains 13 residues. Germline V lookup: CDR1 MDHEN, CDR2 SYDVKM. Trimming stripped 2 bases from V and 8 bases from J, with 9 bases between. CDR3 protein: CASSLRGQEKLFF. CDR3 nucleotide sequence: TGTGCCAGCAGTTTAAGGGGTCAGGAAAAACTGTTTTTT.